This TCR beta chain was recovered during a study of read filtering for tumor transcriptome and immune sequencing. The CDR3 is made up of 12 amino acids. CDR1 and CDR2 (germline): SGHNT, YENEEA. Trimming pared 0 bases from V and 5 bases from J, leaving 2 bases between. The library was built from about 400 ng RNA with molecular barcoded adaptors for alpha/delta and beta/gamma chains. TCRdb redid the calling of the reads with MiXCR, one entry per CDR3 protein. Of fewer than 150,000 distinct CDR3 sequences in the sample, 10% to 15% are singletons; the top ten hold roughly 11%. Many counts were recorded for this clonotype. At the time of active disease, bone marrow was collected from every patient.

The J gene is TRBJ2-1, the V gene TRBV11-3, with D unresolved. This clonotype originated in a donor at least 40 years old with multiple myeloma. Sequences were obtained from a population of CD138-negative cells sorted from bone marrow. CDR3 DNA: TGTGCCAGCAGCTTAGATGACAATGAGCAGTTCTTC. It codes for CASSLDDNEQFF.